This T cell receptor (beta chain) was recovered during a study of low-dose radiotherapy and immunotherapy resistance in tumors. Concerning this clonotype: A far larger clone is a single base away, which makes a read error likely.

Time point meaning: before trial treatment. Each donor was administered nivolumab, ipilimumab, aspirin, low-dose cyclophosphamide and low-dose radiotherapy. CDR1 and CDR2 from the germline V gene are SNHLY and FYNNEI. CDR3 length: 11 residues. V shed 11 bases and J shed 7 bases, with 15 bases lying between them. TRAV- and TRBV-specific primers were used for first-strand cDNA, which covered alpha and beta chains. The authors ran around 19 PCR cycles to amplify TCRs with a constant-region primer and V-primer adapter. Each CDR3 protein gets one entry after TCRdb re-called the reads with MiXCR. The sample includes fewer than 95,000 distinct CDR3 sequences, 9.4% seen only once; the top ten take roughly 1%.

This specimen was PBMCs, taken before treatment. The clonotype comes from a male donor with prostate cancer. The chain combines TRBV2 with TRBJ2-7; no reliable D call. The CDR3 DNA reads as TGTGCCGGAAGAGCCTACAATGAGCAGTACTTC. It codes for CAGRAYNEQYF.